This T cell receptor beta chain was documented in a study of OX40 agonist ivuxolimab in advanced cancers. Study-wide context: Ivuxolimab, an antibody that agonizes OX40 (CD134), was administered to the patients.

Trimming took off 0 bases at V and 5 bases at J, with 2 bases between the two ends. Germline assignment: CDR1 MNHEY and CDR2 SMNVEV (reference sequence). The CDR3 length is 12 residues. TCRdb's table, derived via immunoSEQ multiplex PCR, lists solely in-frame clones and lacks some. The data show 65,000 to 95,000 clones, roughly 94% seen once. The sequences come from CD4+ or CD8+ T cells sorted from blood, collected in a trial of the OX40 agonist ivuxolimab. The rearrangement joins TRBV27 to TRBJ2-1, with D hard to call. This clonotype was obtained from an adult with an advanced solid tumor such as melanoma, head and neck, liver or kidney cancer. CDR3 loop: CASSLSDNEQFF. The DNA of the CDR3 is TGTGCCAGCAGTTTATCGGACAATGAGCAGTTCTTC.